A single sample gave rise to the 32 T cell receptor beta chains below, sequenced in a study of cytomegalovirus exposure and HLA in healthy donors. Primers for the PCR totalled 60 Vbeta and 13 Jbeta. Assay used: immunoSEQ multiplex PCR; TCRdb lists only in-frame clones, some missing. The profile shows 270,000 or so clones, roughly 90% of them singletons. The specimen sequenced was PBMCs. These receptors all stem from a man aged 40-55 years in good health and CMV-seropositive.

The chain combines TRBV19 with TRBJ2-5, with D possibly TRBD2 on 6 matching bases. The J call is uncertain, as TRBJ2-7 better fits the DNA end. The CDR3 totals 15 residues. Germline-derived CDR1 and CDR2 are LNHDA and SQIVND (reference sequence). The CDR3 here is CASSPQASVPYEQYF. The CDR3 DNA reads as TGTGCCAGTAGTCCTCAGGCTAGCGTACCATACGAGCAGTACTTC.

With respect to this clone: In the same sample, other DNA sequences code for this CDR3. V usage is TRBV4-1 and J usage is TRBJ2-7; the D gene is possibly TRBD2 (6 bases). Germline lookup yields CDR1 MGHRA and CDR2 YSYEKL. The ends were cut back, 1 base at V and 2 bases at J, with 6 bases in the middle. This CDR3 comprises 13 residues. The CDR3 sequence: CASSQGLAYEQYF. The CDR3, as DNA: TGCGCCAGCAGCCAAGGACTAGCCTACGAGCAGTACTTC.

This chain uses TRBV12-5 with TRBJ2-1; tentatively, D is TRBD2 (6 bases). The V and J ends lost 3 bases and 2 bases respectively, with 11 bases between them. Germline CDR1 reads LGHNT; CDR2 reads FRNRAP. The CDR3 totals 15 residues. The CDR3 region has the DNA TGTGCTAGTGGTTTCGGGACTGCCCCCTACAATGAGCAGTTCTTC. This sequence encodes CASGFGTAPYNEQFF.

The chain has TRBV18 and TRBJ1-4; the match to TRBD1 covers 7 bases. This CDR3 contains 17 residues. The germline V gene has CDR1 KGHSH and CDR2 LQKENI. V gave up 5 bases and J gave up 0 bases; unmatched junction bases: 9. The CDR3 nucleotides are TGTGCCAGCTCAGCAGGACAGGATCGAACAACTAATGAAAAACTGTTTTTT. Translating gives CASSAGQDRTTNEKLFF.

The rearrangement joins TRBV14 to TRBJ2-1; unclear D gene. Between the trimmed V and J ends, which lost 1 base and 0 bases, there was a span of 13 bases. CDR1 is SGHDN, CDR2 FVKESK, per germline. CDR3 length equals 17 residues. CDR3 region: CASSQVVTSYSYNEQFF. CDR3 nucleotides: TGTGCCAGCAGCCAAGTGGTTACAAGTTACTCCTACAATGAGCAGTTCTTC.

This clone was recorded once. The rearrangement joins TRBV6-6 to TRBJ2-7; TRBD1 aligns across 7 bases. The CDR3 extends over 14 amino acids. Germline assignment: CDR1 MNHNY and CDR2 SVGAGI (reference sequence). Trimming at V came to 6 bases and at J to 2 bases, leaving 7 bases not matched to a gene. CDR3: CASRGQTVTYEQYF. The CDR3 DNA is TGTGCCAGCAGGGGACAGACTGTCACCTACGAGCAGTACTTC.

The chain is built from TRBV28 and TRBJ2-7, with TRBD2 matching over 16 bases. V lost 5 bases to trimming and J lost 7 bases; unmatched junction nucleotides: 17. The germline gives CDR1 MDHEN, CDR2 SYDVKM. The CDR3 has 19 residues. The CDR3 region is CASSPTRGTSGRARGEQYF. The DNA of the CDR3 is TGTGCCAGCAGTCCCACGAGGGGGACTAGCGGGAGGGCACGAGGAGAGCAGTACTTC.

As for this clone: The sample carries other DNA sequences with the same CDR3. The rearrangement uses TRBV6-1 and TRBJ2-7; D is uncertain. Trimming cost V 8 bases and J 1 base, with 12 bases left between them. The V gene's germline CDR1 is MNHNS and CDR2 SASEGT. The CDR3 contains 13 residues. In nucleotides, the CDR3 is TGTGCCAGCCGTCCAACAAGTTCCTACGAGCAGTACTTC. It yields the protein CASRPTSSYEQYF.

The chain has TRBV6-5 and TRBJ2-7, with TRBD2 matching over 10 bases. The CDR3 sequence is 15 residues long. With V trimmed by 1 base and J by 3 bases, 3 bases remained unmatched. From germline, CDR1 is MNHEY and CDR2 SVGAGI. This CDR3 reads CASSYLPSGSYEQYF. Here the CDR3 DNA reads TGTGCCAGCAGTTACTTGCCTAGCGGGAGCTACGAGCAGTACTTC.

This chain connects TRBV21-1 to TRBJ1-5; TRBD1 is taken as the D call from the table, unchecked against the DNA. TRBV21-1 is an annotated pseudogene. This CDR3 has 14 amino acids. The CDR3 here is CARSGTAHNQPQHF. In DNA form, the CDR3 reads TGTGCCAGGTCAGGGACAGCGCACAATCAGCCCCAGCATTTT.

The J gene is TRBJ2-7, the V gene TRBV11-2, with 10 bases lining up with TRBD2. The trim removed 5 bases at V and 1 base at J, leaving 5 bases unmatched. The CDR3 covers 15 residues. Germline V lookup: CDR1 SGHAT, CDR2 FQNNGV. The DNA for the CDR3 is TGTGCCAGCAGCCCGCTAGCGGGAGTGTCCTACGAGCAGTACTTC. It translates to CASSPLAGVSYEQYF.

This clone appeared a few times. The gene calls are TRBV6-5 and TRBJ2-7, with TRBD2 identical over 9 bases. The CDR3 runs to 15 residues. CDR1 is MNHEY and CDR2 is SVGAGI in the germline V gene. V gave up 0 bases and J gave up 7 bases; unmatched junction bases: 7. The CDR3 nucleotides read TGTGCCAGCAGTTACTCGGGTAGCGGGAGAGGAGAGCAGTACTTC. It specifies CASSYSGSGRGEQYF.

V gene TRBV28 combines with J gene TRBJ2-1; 9 bases align to TRBD2. The CDR3 runs 15 residues. The germline gives CDR1 MDHEN, CDR2 SYDVKM. Losses at the gene ends were 3 bases for V and 8 bases for J; bases not matched to a gene: 8. The CDR3 region is CASSLKPSGIHEQFF. CDR3 DNA sequence: TGTGCCAGCAGTTTGAAGCCTAGCGGGATCCATGAGCAGTTCTTC. Full variable domain (outside the CDR3, taken from reference TRBV28 and TRBJ2-1): DVKVTQSSRYLVKRTGEKVFLECVQDMDHENMFWYRQDPGLGLRLIYFSYDVKMKEKGDIPEGYSVSREKKERFSLILESASTNQTSMYLCASSLKPSGIHEQFFGPGTRLTVL.

Turning to this clone: Relative to the germline gene, one junction end is altered; a read error may explain this. V is TRBV7-7 and J is TRBJ2-1; a weak D match, TRBD2 (7 bases). CDR1 and CDR2 (germline): SSHAT, FNYEAQ (reference sequence). The CDR3 consists of 11 residues. This CDR3 is CASSGVPRGFF. The DNA for the CDR3 is TGTGCTAGCAGCGGGGTACCCAGGGGGTTCTTC.

The CDR3 region is CATSREAGGSIQYF. The CDR3 DNA sequence: TGTGCCACCAGCAGAGAGGCGGGAGGGAGCATTCAGTACTTC. This rearrangement joins TRBV15 to TRBJ2-4, with 9 positions matching TRBD2. This CDR3 comprises 14 residues. J lost 9 bases, V lost 0 bases, and 3 bases had no gene match. Germline V gives CDR1 LNHNV, CDR2 YYDKDF (reference sequence).

This clone was seen just once. The chain carries TRBV7-9 and TRBJ2-2; 10 nucleotides line up with TRBD2. The junction had 11 bases not matched to a gene; V was cut back by 7 bases and J by 0 bases. The germline CDR1 and CDR2 sequences are SEHNR and FQNEAQ (reference sequence). CDR3 length: 18 residues. CDR3 bases: TGTGCCAGCACCAGAGCGGGAGGGATGAGGACGAACACCGGGGAGCTGTTTTTT. Encoded protein: CASTRAGGMRTNTGELFF.

The J gene is TRBJ2-6, the V gene TRBV28, with D uncertain. Trimming cost V 2 bases and J 2 bases, with 4 bases left between them. From germline, CDR1 is MDHEN and CDR2 SYDVKM. This CDR3 comprises 14 residues. The CDR3 bases are TGTGCCAGCAGTTTAATCACTGGGGCCAACGTCCTGACTTTC. It yields the protein CASSLITGANVLTF.

The CDR3 coding sequence is TGTGCCAGCAGTCCCGGACAGGGGGCACAGCAGCCCCAGCATTTT. It codes for CASSPGQGAQQPQHF. The rearrangement joins TRBV27 to TRBJ1-5, with 11 nucleotides matching TRBD1. This CDR3 contains 15 residues. Per the germline V gene, CDR1 is MNHEY and CDR2 is SMNVEV (reference sequence). The V gene end was trimmed by 5 bases and the J gene end by 7 bases; junction bases not matched to a gene: 7.

In nucleotides, the CDR3 is TGCGCCAGCAGCCATCCTTCCGGGACAGGGACCTACGAGCAGTACTTC. The encoded protein is CASSHPSGTGTYEQYF. This chain links TRBV4-1 with TRBJ2-7, with 9 positions matching TRBD1. The V gene end was trimmed by 3 bases and the J gene end by 2 bases; junction bases not matched to a gene: 8. The CDR3 has 16 residues. The germline CDR1 and CDR2 sequences are MGHRA and YSYEKL.

The chain joins TRBV19 to TRBJ1-5, with 7 nucleotides matching TRBD1. Germline V gene lookup returns CDR1 LNHDA and CDR2 SQIVND (reference sequence). Trimming removed 5 bases from V and 1 base from J; junction bases left unmatched: 5. The CDR3 is 15 residues long. The CDR3 DNA is TGTGCCAGTAGTCGACAGGGTCGAAGCAATCAGCCCCAGCATTTT. It is translated as CASSRQGRSNQPQHF.

The gene calls are TRBV5-1 and TRBJ2-3; 9 nucleotides align to TRBD1. J was trimmed by 4 bases and V by 3 bases; bases with no gene match: 6. Germline assignment: CDR1 SGHRS and CDR2 YFSETQ. CDR3 length: 15 amino acids. Here the CDR3 DNA reads TGCGCCAGCAGCTCACCGGGACAGGGTCCAGATACGCAGTATTTT. Translating it yields CASSSPGQGPDTQYF. Full variable domain (remainder filled in from reference TRBV5-1 and TRBJ2-3): KAGVTQTPRYLIKTRGQQVTLSCSPISGHRSVSWYQQTPGQGLQFLFEYFSETQRNKGNFPGRFSGRQFSNSRSEMNVSTLELGDSALYLCASSSPGQGPDTQYFGPGTRLTVL.

V is TRBV7-2 and J is TRBJ1-1; TRBD1 might be the D (5 bases). The CDR3 has 16 amino acids. Trimming took off 1 base at V and 4 bases at J, with 16 bases between the two ends. CDR1 and CDR2 (germline): SGHTA, FQGNSA. The CDR3 coding sequence is TGTGCCAGCAGCTTAGTGGGGGGTGGGGTGAGCACTGAAGCTTTCTTT. Its translation: CASSLVGGGVSTEAFF. The entire variable domain, with the rest obtained from reference TRBV7-2 and TRBJ1-1, is as follows: GAGVSQSPSNKVTEKGKDVELRCDPISGHTALYWYRQSLGQGLEFLIYFQGNSAPDKSGLPSDRFSAERTGGSVSTLTIQRTQQEDSAVYLCASSLVGGGVSTEAFFGQGTRLTVV.

The chain links TRBV21-1 to TRBJ2-7; the D segment call TRBD1 is taken from the table without a DNA check. TRBV21-1 is termed a pseudogene. The CDR3 extends over 15 amino acids. The DNA of the CDR3 is TGTGCCAGCAGCAGCGGGACAGGGGACTCCTACGAGCAGTACTTC. It yields the protein CASSSGTGDSYEQYF.

This chain connects TRBV12-1 to TRBJ2-7; no check of the table's D call, TRBD1, against the DNA was made. TRBV12-1 is flagged as a pseudogene. This CDR3 contains 15 residues. The CDR3 here is CASSPGQEGIYEQYF. CDR3 nucleotide sequence: TGTGCCAGCAGCCCCGGACAGGAGGGGATCTACGAGCAGTACTTC.

This clone was observed once. V usage is TRBV27 and J usage is TRBJ2-2; the match to TRBD2 covers 13 bases. Germline CDR1 is MNHEY and CDR2 is SMNVEV (reference sequence). CDR3 length: 17 amino acids. With 7 bases clipped from V and 3 bases from J, the junction kept 8 bases outside the gene matches. The CDR3 nucleotides read TGTGCCAGCATGCGGACTAGCGGGAGTCGGGACACCGGGGAGCTGTTTTTT. Translation gives CASMRTSGSRDTGELFF.

J is TRBJ2-1 and V is TRBV15; 13 nucleotides line up with TRBD2. Germline V gives CDR1 LNHNV, CDR2 YYDKDF (reference sequence). Unmatched junction bases numbered 2, after V lost 8 bases and J lost 4 bases. The CDR3 extends over 14 amino acids. The CDR3 sequence: CATGLAGVYNEQFF. Written as DNA, the CDR3 is TGTGCCACCGGACTAGCGGGAGTGTACAATGAGCAGTTCTTC.

The chain joins TRBV28 to TRBJ2-1; 8 positions match TRBD2. Trimming cost V 4 bases and J 7 bases; bases outside gene matches: 12. In germline, CDR1 is MDHEN, CDR2 SYDVKM. CDR3 size: 16 residues. The CDR3 nucleotides read TGTGCCAGCAGTTCCCCTCGCGGGCCTAGCGGGAATGAGCAGTTCTTC. Protein: CASSSPRGPSGNEQFF.

This sequence joins TRBV19 and TRBJ1-2, with a tentative D call TRBD1 (6 bases). V was pared by 4 bases and J by 4 bases, with 10 bases between. The germline gives CDR1 LNHDA, CDR2 SQIVND (reference sequence). This CDR3 has 13 residues. CDR3 sequence (DNA): TGTGCCAGTAGTACCTCACAGGGCTATGGCTACACCTTC. It codes for CASSTSQGYGYTF.

The chain is built from TRBV28 and TRBJ1-2; maybe TRBD1 (6 bases). V lost 6 bases and J lost 3, with 11 bases in between. Germline V lookup: CDR1 MDHEN, CDR2 SYDVKM. This CDR3 comprises 13 residues. CDR3 sequence reads: CASSRGHDYGYTF. CDR3 DNA sequence: TGTGCCAGCAGCCGGGGACACGACTATGGCTACACCTTC.

The V call is TRBV27, the J call TRBJ2-7; possibly TRBD1 for D (5 bases). The CDR3 contains 13 residues. Trimming pared 5 bases from V and 5 bases from J, leaving 13 bases between. In germline, CDR1 is MNHEY, CDR2 SMNVEV (reference sequence). CDR3 nucleotides: TGTGCCAGCAGTCTCCCAGGGAAAAACGAGCAGTACTTC. Amino acids: CASSLPGKNEQYF.

Here the CDR3 reads CASSAGQGDTEAFF. CDR3 nucleotides: TGTGCCAGCTCTGCGGGACAGGGGGACACTGAAGCTTTCTTT. J is TRBJ1-1 and V is TRBV18; 11 bases are a match to TRBD1. This CDR3 is built from 14 residues. Germline CDR1 reads KGHSH; CDR2 reads LQKENI. V shed 6 bases, J shed 3 bases, and the junction held 3 bases outside the gene matches.

There are a few counts of this clone. The chain uses TRBV6-6 and TRBJ1-5; maybe TRBD1 (6 bases). Germline CDR1 reads MNHNY; CDR2 reads SVGAGI (reference sequence). The CDR3 has 16 residues. V was shortened by 5 bases and J by 7 bases, with 21 bases between the two germline ends. The CDR3 spells CASSPNIQGLGQPQHF. The CDR3 DNA reads as TGTGCCAGCAGTCCCAATATCCAGGGGCTAGGGCAGCCCCAGCATTTT.